The present entry profiles one T cell receptor (delta chain) with its context. Its cognate antigen is unknown. TCR cDNA was made from PBMC RNA with gamma- and delta-chain-specific primers. TCRdb reprocessed the RT-PCR reads through CATT. The sample gives 2,000 to 3,000 delta-chain clones, more than 35% of which show up once; around 5.2% is in the top ten. The data are from a study of delta chains in infants with herpesvirus infections. Turning to the study itself: Ugandan infants were followed prospectively from birth through primary CMV infection. Study results and caveats: Uninfected infants and those infected after 120 days lacked the public clonotype. Absence in CMV-uninfected infants may reflect the detection limit only.

The receptor was derived from a human donor who was a Ugandan infant, either HIV-exposed or HIV-unexposed (not recorded which). Sequencing used peripheral blood, obtained at time point 4 of longitudinal follow-up.

The CDR3, as DNA: TGTGCCTGTGACATACTGGGGGATTGGGACACCCGACAGATGTTTTTC. It translates to CACDILGDWDTRQMFF. The chain combines TRDV2 with TRDJ3, with TRDD3 matching 10 bases. The V and J ends lost 2 bases and 4 bases, in that order; junction bases with no gene match: 1. Germline lookup yields CDR1 GEAIGNYY and CDR2 EKD. The CDR3 sequence is 16 residues long.